These T cell receptor beta chains were read from a single sample in a study of Graves' ophthalmopathy and Graves' hyperthyroidism. TCRdb re-called the multiplex PCR reads through MiXCR, storing one row per CDR3 protein. The sample has 400,000 to 500,000 distinct CDR3 sequences, approximately 21% seen once. Source material: peripheral blood. The receptors derive from a woman between 18 and 29 years old with stable Graves' hyperthyroidism. The CDR3 runs from the conserved cysteine through the conserved F or W. Rows may omit the clone size; those that give it use once, few, many or a size class.

CDR3 length: 15
clone size: many
J gene: TRBJ1-2
V gene: TRBV6-5
CDR3 protein: CASSCTLGDYYGYTF

CDR3 length: 15
clone size: .
J gene: TRBJ1-1
V gene: TRBV18
CDR3 protein: CASSQSTTMNTEAFF

CDR3 length: 15
clone size: many
J gene: TRBJ2-7
V gene: TRBV25-1
CDR3 protein: CASSEPRTGVNEQYF

CDR3 length: 15
clone size: many
J gene: TRBJ1-1
V gene: TRBV12-3/TRBV12-4
CDR3 protein: CASSLWQSMNTEAFF

CDR3 length: 15
clone size: .
J gene: TRBJ1-1
V gene: TRBV12-3/TRBV12-4
CDR3 protein: CASSYSRGWGPEAFF

CDR3 length: 14
clone size: .
J gene: TRBJ1-2
V gene: TRBV24-1
CDR3 protein: CATSDSGQINGYTF

CDR3 length: 15
clone size: many
J gene: TRBJ1-2
V gene: TRBV2
CDR3 protein: CASSTQIGANYGYTF

CDR3 length: 18
clone size: many
J gene: TRBJ2-7
V gene: TRBV4-1
CDR3 protein: CASSQFGGLAGVTYEQYF

CDR3 length: 15
clone size: .
J gene: TRBJ1-5
V gene: TRBV6-1
CDR3 protein: CASRGDRAIMQPQHF

CDR3 length: 14
clone size: many
J gene: TRBJ1-1
V gene: TRBV18
CDR3 protein: CASSLSGGKAEAFF

CDR3 length: 17
clone size: many
J gene: TRBJ2-2
V gene: TRBV11-3
CDR3 protein: CASSLMASGRRTGELFF

CDR3 length: 16
clone size: many
J gene: TRBJ2-7
V gene: TRBV12-3/TRBV12-4
CDR3 protein: CASSPGIAGGTLEQYF

CDR3 length: 17
clone size: many
J gene: TRBJ1-5
V gene: TRBV6-4
CDR3 protein: CASSDPLHKYGNQPQHF

CDR3 length: 17
clone size: many
J gene: TRBJ1-2
V gene: TRBV12-3/TRBV12-4
CDR3 protein: CASSPGDRRNSNYGYTF

CDR3 length: 17
clone size: many
J gene: TRBJ1-1
V gene: TRBV27
CDR3 protein: CASSLSPLRGLGTEAFF

CDR3 length: 13
clone size: many
J gene: TRBJ2-7
V gene: TRBV25-1
CDR3 protein: CASSGRSSYEQYF

CDR3 length: 12
clone size: many
J gene: TRBJ1-2
V gene: TRBV6-2/TRBV6-3
CDR3 protein: CASLGTGYGYTF

CDR3 length: 15
clone size: many
J gene: TRBJ2-7
V gene: TRBV7-2
CDR3 protein: CASSLAAGLTYEQYF

CDR3 length: 17
clone size: .
J gene: TRBJ1-2
V gene: TRBV13
CDR3 protein: CASSSTVPGQGDYGYTF

CDR3 length: 13
clone size: many
J gene: TRBJ1-1
V gene: TRBV29-1
CDR3 protein: CSVGTGGDTEAFF

CDR3 length: 13
clone size: .
J gene: TRBJ1-1
V gene: TRBV7-9
CDR3 protein: CASSLVSLTEAFF

CDR3 length: 15
clone size: many
J gene: TRBJ1-2
V gene: TRBV2
CDR3 protein: CASSEAPDTNYGYTF

CDR3 length: 14
clone size: many
J gene: TRBJ2-7
V gene: TRBV12-3/TRBV12-4
CDR3 protein: CASSLGTDSAEQYF

CDR3 length: 14
clone size: many
J gene: TRBJ1-5
V gene: TRBV29-1
CDR3 protein: CSVGGVGTNQPQHF

CDR3 length: 16
clone size: many
J gene: TRBJ2-5
V gene: TRBV7-8
CDR3 protein: CASTRTSGWYQETQYF

CDR3 length: 15
clone size: .
J gene: TRBJ1-3
V gene: TRBV30
CDR3 protein: CAQSEASFSGNTIYF

CDR3 length: 18
clone size: few
J gene: TRBJ2-6
V gene: TRBV3-1
CDR3 protein: CASSQSSGRVSGANVLTF

CDR3 length: 14
clone size: many
J gene: TRBJ1-5
V gene: TRBV20-1
CDR3 protein: CSASGVYSNQPQHF

CDR3 length: 14
clone size: many
J gene: TRBJ2-3
V gene: TRBV20-1
CDR3 protein: CSARRGIGTDTQYF

CDR3 length: 11
clone size: many
J gene: TRBJ2-4
V gene: TRBV6-6
CDR3 protein: CASSYASIQYF

CDR3 length: 16
clone size: many
J gene: TRBJ2-2
V gene: TRBV6-1
CDR3 protein: CASSEVFLADTGELFF

CDR3 length: 13
clone size: .
J gene: TRBJ1-2
V gene: TRBV6-1
CDR3 protein: CASSTIINYGYTF

CDR3 length: 18
clone size: many
J gene: TRBJ2-6
V gene: TRBV5-1
CDR3 protein: CASSVRGQGASGANVLTF

CDR3 length: 12
clone size: many
J gene: TRBJ1-1
V gene: TRBV20-1
CDR3 protein: CSATGRITEAFF

CDR3 length: 12
clone size: .
J gene: TRBJ1-1
V gene: TRBV27
CDR3 protein: CASSTDFTEAFF

CDR3 length: 14
clone size: .
J gene: TRBJ2-2
V gene: TRBV20-1
CDR3 protein: CSAREIVKHRDLFF

CDR3 length: 14
clone size: many
J gene: TRBJ2-7
V gene: TRBV7-2
CDR3 protein: CASSLIRVSYEQYF

CDR3 length: 14
clone size: many
J gene: TRBJ2-7
V gene: TRBV12-3/TRBV12-4
CDR3 protein: CASSRQGFTYEQYF

CDR3 length: 14
clone size: many
J gene: TRBJ2-7
V gene: TRBV6-1
CDR3 protein: CASSQGTAPYEQYF

CDR3 length: 16
clone size: many
J gene: TRBJ1-6
V gene: TRBV4-1
CDR3 protein: CASSLTTQGYNSPLHF

CDR3 length: 14
clone size: many
J gene: TRBJ2-3
V gene: TRBV25-1
CDR3 protein: CASSGGPNTDTQYF

CDR3 length: 13
clone size: many
J gene: TRBJ1-5
V gene: TRBV18
CDR3 protein: CASSPGGDQPQHF

CDR3 length: 16
clone size: many
J gene: TRBJ2-7
V gene: TRBV20-1
CDR3 protein: CSARDRFRDRTYEQYF

CDR3 length: 13
clone size: many
J gene: TRBJ1-1
V gene: TRBV6-5
CDR3 protein: CASSYQRQNEAFF

CDR3 length: 15
clone size: many
J gene: TRBJ1-5
V gene: TRBV19
CDR3 protein: CASTKGRLDSRPQHF

CDR3 length: 13
clone size: .
J gene: TRBJ1-2
V gene: TRBV20-1
CDR3 protein: CSALKTGGGGYTF

CDR3 length: 16
clone size: few
J gene: TRBJ2-7
V gene: TRBV11-2
CDR3 protein: CASSLVVWTGPYEQYF

CDR3 length: 15
clone size: many
J gene: TRBJ1-5
V gene: TRBV27
CDR3 protein: CASSLRRGSNQPQHF

CDR3 length: 15
clone size: .
J gene: TRBJ1-5
V gene: TRBV6-1
CDR3 protein: CASSDLRRSNQPQHF

CDR3 length: 14
clone size: few
J gene: TRBJ2-5
V gene: TRBV6-2/TRBV6-3
CDR3 protein: CASSSGTGTETQYF

CDR3 length: 11
clone size: .
J gene: TRBJ2-7
V gene: TRBV30
CDR3 protein: CAWMGLYEQYF

CDR3 length: 18
clone size: .
J gene: TRBJ2-5
V gene: TRBV7-8
CDR3 protein: CASSLGRRARNTGETQYF